The clone carrying this T cell receptor (beta chain) turned up a few times. V lost 1 base and J 5 bases, leaving 17 bases between the germline ends. The length of the CDR3 is 17 residues. Germline V gene data show CDR1 as SEHNR and CDR2 as FQNEAQ (reference sequence). The authors' processing: Estimated nucleated cell counts came from reference gene primer amplification. Clones were sequenced by immunoSEQ multiplex PCR, and TCRdb holds only the in-frame ones, with some missing. The V and J calls and clone size come from that table; D and trimming were worked out from the DNA. The sample records 250,000 to 400,000 clones, roughly 90% being singletons. This record comes from a study of blood T cell repertoires in COVID-19.

The source is a woman aged 25 to 39 with COVID-19, enrolled during active disease. This rearrangement joins TRBV7-9 to TRBJ2-2, with D possibly TRBD1 on 5 matching bases. Sequencing was performed on peripheral blood. CDR3 in amino acids: CASSLGGRAQPTGELFF. The CDR3 nucleotides are TGTGCCAGCAGCTTAGGGGGCCGCGCACAGCCGACCGGGGAGCTGTTTTTT.